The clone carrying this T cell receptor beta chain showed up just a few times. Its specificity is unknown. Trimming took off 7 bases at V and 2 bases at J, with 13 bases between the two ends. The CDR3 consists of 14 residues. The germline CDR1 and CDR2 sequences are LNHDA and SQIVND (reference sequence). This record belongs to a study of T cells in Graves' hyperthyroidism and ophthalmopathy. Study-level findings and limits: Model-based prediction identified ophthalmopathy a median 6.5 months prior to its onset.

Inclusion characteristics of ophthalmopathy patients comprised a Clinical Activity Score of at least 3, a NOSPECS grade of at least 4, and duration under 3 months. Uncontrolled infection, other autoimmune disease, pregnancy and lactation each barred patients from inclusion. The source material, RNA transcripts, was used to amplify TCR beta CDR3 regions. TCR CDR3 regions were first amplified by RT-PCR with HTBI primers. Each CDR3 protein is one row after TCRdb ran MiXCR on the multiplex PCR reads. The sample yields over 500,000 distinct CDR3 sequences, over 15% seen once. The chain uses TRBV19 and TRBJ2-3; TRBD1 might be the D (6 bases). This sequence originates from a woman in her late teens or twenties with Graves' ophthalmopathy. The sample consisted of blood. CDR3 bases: TGTGCCAGTAATGACGGGACAATCACAGATACGCAGTATTTT. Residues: CASNDGTITDTQYF.